This is a list of T cell receptor beta chains from one sample in a study of blood T cell repertoires in COVID-19. Sequencing used immunoSEQ multiplex PCR; TCRdb keeps in-frame clones, though not all of them. The repertoire holds more than 200,000 clones, with approximately 80% as singletons. Sequenced input: peripheral blood. The receptors were gathered from a man in his fifties or sixties with acute or convalescent COVID-19. Each CDR3 is given with its conserved first and last residue. The order of the fields is J gene, clone size, D gene, V gene, CDR3 DNA, CDR3 protein. A D gene is named only where the DNA matches it firmly. Rows give clone size only sometimes, using once, few, many, or a class for an expanded clone.

j_call: TRBJ1-5
clone_size: NA
d_call: NA
v_call: TRBV6-5
cdr3_nt: TGTGCCAGCCGAGGACAGTACAATCAGCCCCAGCATTTT
cdr3_aa: CASRGQYNQPQHF

j_call: TRBJ2-5
clone_size: NA
d_call: NA
v_call: TRBV6-1
cdr3_nt: TGTGCCAGCAGTGAAGCTTTAGGGGGTTCCAAGACCCAGTACTTC
cdr3_aa: CASSEALGGSKTQYF

j_call: TRBJ1-3
clone_size: few
d_call: NA
v_call: TRBV6-5
cdr3_nt: TGTGCCAGCAACCTACGCCGTACCTCTGGAAACACCATATATTTT
cdr3_aa: CASNLRRTSGNTIYF

j_call: TRBJ1-1
clone_size: NA
d_call: NA
v_call: TRBV6-5
cdr3_nt: TGTGCCAGCAGTTACTTGTCAGGGAATACTGAAGCTTTCTTT
cdr3_aa: CASSYLSGNTEAFF

j_call: TRBJ2-3
clone_size: NA
d_call: TRBD1
v_call: TRBV5-1
cdr3_nt: TGCGCCAGCAGCCCAGACAGGGGGCTCGGAGATACGCAGTATTTT
cdr3_aa: CASSPDRGLGDTQYF

j_call: TRBJ2-7
clone_size: NA
d_call: NA
v_call: TRBV28
cdr3_nt: TGTGCCAGCAGTGCTAGGCGTTACGAGCAGTACTTC
cdr3_aa: CASSARRYEQYF

j_call: TRBJ2-5
clone_size: NA
d_call: NA
v_call: TRBV24-1
cdr3_nt: TGTGCCACCAGTGGAACAGGGAAACAAGAGACCCAGTACTTC
cdr3_aa: CATSGTGKQETQYF

j_call: TRBJ2-3
clone_size: NA
d_call: TRBD2
v_call: TRBV3-1/TRBV3-2
cdr3_nt: TGTGCCAGCAGCCTCCTCACGGGGGGTTCCGGAGATACGCAGTATTTT
cdr3_aa: CASSLLTGGSGDTQYF

j_call: TRBJ2-7
clone_size: NA
d_call: TRBD2
v_call: TRBV11-2
cdr3_nt: TGTGCCAGCAGCTCCGGGGGGGGCGGCTTTTCCGAGCAGTACTTC
cdr3_aa: CASSSGGGGFSEQYF

j_call: TRBJ2-1
clone_size: NA
d_call: TRBD2
v_call: TRBV4-3
cdr3_nt: TGCGCCAGCAGCCCGACTAGCGGAGGGGTCAATGAGCAGTTCTTC
cdr3_aa: CASSPTSGGVNEQFF